These 8 T cell receptor beta chains came from one sample sequenced in a study of CD8 T cells in ankylosing spondylitis. TCRdb passed the 5' RACE reads through MiXCR, listing each CDR3 protein once. This sample yields 350,000 or so distinct CDR3 sequences, of which approximately 14% are seen a single time; approximately 1.1% belongs to the top ten. The sequencing sample was made of blood, either unsorted or a sorted T cell fraction (not recorded which). The receptors derive from a male donor with ankylosing spondylitis or in good health (not recorded which).

This clonotype was observed a few times. V is TRBV27 and J is TRBJ1-6, with D unclear. There are 15 residues in the CDR3. Germline V gives CDR1 MNHEY, CDR2 SMNVEV (reference sequence). V dropped 8 bases and J dropped 0 bases, with 11 bases sitting between them. For the CDR3, the DNA is TGTGCCAGCCAACCTATGGCCTCCTATAATTCACCCCTCCACTTT. Translating gives CASQPMASYNSPLHF.

The chain is built from TRBV7-9 and TRBJ1-1; D unclear. Germline assignment: CDR1 SEHNR and CDR2 FQNEAQ (reference sequence). The V end was cut by 1 base, the J end by 1 base, with 7 bases between. The CDR3 covers 14 residues. The CDR3 DNA reads TGTGCCAGCAGCTTAGAAACGGAGAACACTGAAGCTTTCTTT. Encoded protein: CASSLETENTEAFF. The full variable domain, in which reference TRBV7-9 and TRBJ1-1 provide the parts outside the CDR3, is DTGVSQNPRHKITKRGQNVTFRCDPISEHNRLYWYRQTLGQGPEFLTYFQNEAQLEKSRLLSDRFSAERPKGSFSTLEIQRTEQGDSAMYLCASSLETENTEAFFGQGTRLTVV.

The chain employs TRBV10-3 and TRBJ2-7; D is perhaps TRBD1 (5 bases). The CDR3 totals 12 residues. V lost 6 bases and J lost 1, with 7 bases in between. CDR1 and CDR2 (germline): ENHRY, SYGVKD. CDR3 DNA sequence: TGTGCCATCAGGGACAATTCCTACGAGCAGTACTTC. This sequence encodes CAIRDNSYEQYF.

This clonotype was seen a handful of times. The chain carries TRBV24-1 and TRBJ2-1; D remains ambiguous. The V end lost 4 bases, the J end lost 8 bases, and 8 bases lay between the germline ends. Germline CDR1 KGHDR, CDR2 SFDVKD. The CDR3 loop spans 12 amino acids. The CDR3 nucleotides are TGTGCCACCAGTGACGGCAAGGATGAGCAGTTCTTC. This sequence encodes CATSDGKDEQFF.

This clonotype was observed a handful of times. This chain links TRBV20-1 with TRBJ1-4, with D unresolved. The germline CDR1 and CDR2 sequences are DFQATT and SNEGSKA (reference sequence). CDR3 length equals 13 residues. The V end lost 3 bases, the J end lost 3 bases, and 8 bases lay between the germline ends. DNA of the CDR3: TGCAGTGCTAGGGCAGGCCCTAATGAAAAACTGTTTTTT. This gives the protein CSARAGPNEKLFF.

This clonotype appeared a few times. The rearrangement uses TRBV20-1 and TRBJ2-1, with TRBD2 matching 9 bases. The junction had 6 bases not matched to a gene; V was cut back by 0 bases and J by 3 bases. Looked up from germline, CDR1 is DFQATT and CDR2 is SNEGSKA (reference sequence). The CDR3 sequence is 16 residues long. The CDR3 is CSARDSASGIYNEQFF. The DNA of the CDR3 is TGCAGTGCTAGAGATTCGGCTAGCGGGATCTACAATGAGCAGTTCTTC.

This clonotype has ten or more counts. The chain employs TRBV4-1 and TRBJ1-1; D gene ambiguous. The CDR3 extends over 16 amino acids. Trimming shortened V by 1 base and J by 2 bases, and 14 bases separated the two germline ends. In germline, CDR1 is MGHRA, CDR2 YSYEKL. In nucleotides, the CDR3 is TGCGCCAGCAGCCAAGGTCTGGGGAGTTCCAACACTGAAGCTTTCTTT. Protein sequence: CASSQGLGSSNTEAFF.

The rearrangement uses TRBV4-1 and TRBJ1-3, with D unresolved. Germline V gene data show CDR1 as MGHRA and CDR2 as YSYEKL. V gave up 3 bases and J gave up 8 bases, with 14 bases separating them. The CDR3 loop spans 14 amino acids. This chain's CDR3 is CASSQGGWVDTIYF. The CDR3, as DNA: TGCGCCAGCAGCCAGGGCGGCTGGGTAGACACCATATATTTT.